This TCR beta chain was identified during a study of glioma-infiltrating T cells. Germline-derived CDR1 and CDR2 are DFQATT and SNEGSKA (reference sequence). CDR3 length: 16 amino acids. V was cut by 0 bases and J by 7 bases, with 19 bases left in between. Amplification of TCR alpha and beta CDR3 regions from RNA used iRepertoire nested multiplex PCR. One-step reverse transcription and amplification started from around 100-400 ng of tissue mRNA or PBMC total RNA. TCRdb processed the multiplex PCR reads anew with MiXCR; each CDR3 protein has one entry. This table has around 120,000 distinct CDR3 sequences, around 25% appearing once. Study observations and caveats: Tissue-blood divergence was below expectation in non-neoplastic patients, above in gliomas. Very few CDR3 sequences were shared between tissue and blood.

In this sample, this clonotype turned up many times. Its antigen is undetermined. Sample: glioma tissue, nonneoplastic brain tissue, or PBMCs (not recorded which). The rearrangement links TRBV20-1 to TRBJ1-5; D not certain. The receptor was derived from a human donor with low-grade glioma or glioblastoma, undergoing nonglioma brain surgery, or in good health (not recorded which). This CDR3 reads CSARDKGRPGGQPQHF. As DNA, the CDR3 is TGCAGTGCTAGAGATAAGGGCAGGCCCGGCGGGCAGCCCCAGCATTTT.